The entry below describes one T cell receptor beta chain. Its antigen is currently unknown. Time point indicated: blood 4 weeks post-SBRT, at nephrectomy. Documented treatment: 15 Gy SBRT to primary tumor, nephrectomy 4 weeks later. The data belong to a study of radiation and T cells in renal cell carcinoma. The study, taken as a whole, reports: Baseline intratumoral clonotype presence is unknown without pretreatment biopsies.

Libraries were prepared by immunoSEQ multiplex PCR; TCRdb keeps only in-frame clonotypes and omits some of them. The table lists under 100,000 clones, approximately 82% of them singletons. The CDR3 loop spans 13 amino acids. CDR1 ENHRY and CDR2 SYGVKD come from the germline V gene. Deletions cut 7 bases from V and 5 bases from J, with 14 bases between. The TCR sequence derives from a man aged 60-69 years with renal cell carcinoma. The sequencing used blood, collected from a patient whose treatment included radiotherapy and nephrectomy. The chain couples TRBV10-3 to TRBJ2-5, with D perhaps being TRBD1 or TRBD2 (6 bases each). The CDR3 DNA is TGTGCCATCAAGGGGGGCGCGGGGGAGACCCAGTACTTC. This codes for CAIKGGAGETQYF.